This T cell receptor beta chain stems from a study of shared clonotypes between healthy human individuals. On the study more broadly: Ranging from 18 to 49 in age, donors were a couple of women and three men. The study, taken as a whole, reports: Sampling involved blood alone; tissue repertoires likely differ.

TCRdb keeps only in-frame clones here, not all; method: immunoSEQ multiplex PCR. The table has some 2.4 million clones, over 85% seen once. To note about this clone: Its matching antigen is unknown.

V lost 3 bases and J lost 0; bases outside the gene matches: 3. The germline V gene has CDR1 SGHRS and CDR2 YFSETQ. This CDR3 spans 14 amino acids. The chain carries TRBV5-1 and TRBJ2-7, with 7 bases lining up with TRBD1. The origin of this receptor is a man between 18 and 35 years old in good health. Some clones in this sample may be carry-over from other donors' samples. The sample comprised naive CD4+ T cells from PBMCs. Indicated subset: CD45RA+ positively selected. The CDR3 spells CASSWTGFSYEQYF. The DNA of the CDR3 is TGCGCCAGCAGCTGGACAGGCTTCTCCTACGAGCAGTACTTC.